These T cell receptor beta chains were read from a single sample in a study of OX40 agonist ivuxolimab in advanced cancers. Sequencing was performed with immunoSEQ multiplex PCR; in TCRdb, only in-frame clones are kept and a portion is missing. Seen here are fewer than 70,000 clones, roughly 85% observed once, and the top ten hold approximately 3.1%. Sequenced material: CD4+ or CD8+ T cells sorted from blood, taken in a trial of the OX40 agonist ivuxolimab. These receptor sequences come from an adult with an advanced solid tumor such as melanoma, head and neck, liver or kidney cancer. CDR3s include the opening cysteine and the closing phenylalanine or tryptophan. The D gene is left open where the match is weak. The size of a clone is reported for some rows only, either as once, few or many, or as a class for expanded clones.

NA,TRBJ1-2,TRBV2,NA,TGTGCCAGCAGTGTAGGAGGCTACACCTTC,CASSVGGYTF
NA,TRBJ1-2,TRBV5-6,NA,TGTGCCAGCAGCTTCAGGCAGGGATACTATGGCTACACCTTC,CASSFRQGYYGYTF
NA,TRBJ1-2,TRBV7-9,NA,TGTGCCAGCAGCCACCAACAGGGACTGGTAGGCTACACCTTC,CASSHQQGLVGYTF
NA,TRBJ1-2,TRBV7-2,once,TGTGCCAGCAGCTTAGTGGCGGGGGAGGACTATGGCTACACCTTC,CASSLVAGEDYGYTF
TRBD2,TRBJ2-3,TRBV5-4,NA,TGTGCCAGCAGCGATCCGACTAGCGGACCAGATACGCAGTATTTT,CASSDPTSGPDTQYF
NA,TRBJ1-5,TRBV7-2,NA,TGTGCCAGCAGCTTAGAATGGGGGGATAATCAACCCCAGCATTTT,CASSLEWGDNQPQHF
NA,TRBJ1-1,TRBV25-1,NA,TGTGCCAGCAGTGATTGGCAGACTGAAGCTTTCTTT,CASSDWQTEAFF
NA,TRBJ1-5,TRBV30,NA,TGTGCCTGGAGTGTGGCGACCTCGCCCCAGCCCCAGCATTTT,CAWSVATSPQPQHF
NA,TRBJ1-3,TRBV14,few,TGTGCCAGCAGGCCCCTAGCTGGAAACACCATATATTTT,CASRPLAGNTIYF
NA,TRBJ2-5,TRBV28,NA,TGTGCCAGCAGTTTGGCAGGGACGGAGACCCAGTACTTC,CASSLAGTETQYF
TRBD2,TRBJ2-2,TRBV27,few,TGTGCCAGCAGCCCGGGACTAGCGGGTACCGGGGAGCTGTTTTTT,CASSPGLAGTGELFF
NA,TRBJ1-6,TRBV5-4,NA,TGTGCCAGCAGCGCGGACAATCGCGCCTATAATTCACCCCTCCACTTT,CASSADNRAYNSPLHF
NA,TRBJ2-7,TRBV7-6,few,TGTGCCTCCAAAGATGGGCTCTCCTACGAGCAGTACTTC,CASKDGLSYEQYF
TRBD1,TRBJ1-2,TRBV19,NA,TGTGCCAGTAGTAGGGAGGGGGCAGCTAACTATGGCTACACCTTC,CASSREGAANYGYTF
NA,TRBJ1-2,TRBV30,NA,TGTGCCTGGACAGGGAACTATGGCTACACCTTC,CAWTGNYGYTF
NA,TRBJ1-5,TRBV5-6,NA,TGTGCCAGCAGCCCGTGGCACGGGGGGCCCCAGCATTTT,CASSPWHGGPQHF
NA,TRBJ1-2,TRBV12-2,NA,TGTGCAGGACTTACGACCGACAGCTATGGCTACACCTTC,CAGLTTDSYGYTF
TRBD1,TRBJ1-2,TRBV27,NA,TGTGCCAGCGGTCGACAGGGGGAAGACTATGGCTACACCTTC,CASGRQGEDYGYTF
NA,TRBJ1-2,TRBV28,NA,TGTGCCAGCAGTTTAGGGTCAGGGTCCCAGGGCTACACCTTC,CASSLGSGSQGYTF
NA,TRBJ2-1,TRBV19,NA,TGTGCCAGTAGTATAGGTCGGGGTATGAATGAGCAGTTCTTC,CASSIGRGMNEQFF
NA,TRBJ1-2,TRBV7-2,NA,TGTGCCAGCAGCTTAGCCCCGAGGGGGTTATTAGGAGTAGATGGCTACACCTTC,CASSLAPRGLLGVDGYTF
NA,TRBJ2-5,TRBV5-1,NA,TGCGCCAGCAGCTTGCGCTCCCAAGAGACCCAGTACTTC,CASSLRSQETQYF
NA,TRBJ1-2,TRBV6-5,once,TGTGCCAGCAGCTCACCGCTCCTCTATGGCTACACCTTC,CASSSPLLYGYTF
TRBD1,TRBJ1-4,TRBV6-5,NA,TGTGCCAGCAGTTCTGAGACAGGGGTTCAAGAAAAACTGTTTTTT,CASSSETGVQEKLFF
NA,TRBJ1-5,TRBV30,NA,TGTGCCTGGAGTGTAAACAGGGTAGGGCACTATAGCAATCAGCCCCAGCATTTT,CAWSVNRVGHYSNQPQHF
TRBD2,TRBJ2-3,TRBV7-2,NA,TGTGCCAGCAGCCGTACTAGCGGGGGGGTTACGCAGTATTTT,CASSRTSGGVTQYF
TRBD1,TRBJ2-1,TRBV7-3,NA,TGTGCCAGCAGCTTAGTGGGACAGGGTAGCGGAGGAGAGCAGTTCTTC,CASSLVGQGSGGEQFF
TRBD2,TRBJ2-1,TRBV27,NA,TGTGCCAGCAGTTTACCCACTAGCGGGGGGGGGAACAATGAGCAGTTCTTC,CASSLPTSGGGNNEQFF
NA,TRBJ2-1,TRBV7-9,NA,TGTGCCAGCAGCCCCCCTCCTAGAATGGGCAATGAGCAGTTCTTC,CASSPPPRMGNEQFF
NA,TRBJ1-6,TRBV6-5,NA,TGTGCCAGCAGTTACTCGAATACCAGGAACGCACCCCTCCACTTT,CASSYSNTRNAPLHF
TRBD1,TRBJ1-1,TRBV11-2,NA,TGTGCCAGCAGCTTAGTGTTGGGACAGGGAGGTGAAGCTTTCTTT,CASSLVLGQGGEAFF
TRBD1,TRBJ1-3,TRBV7-2,NA,TGTGCCAGCAGCCTGTGGACAGGGGTGGACACCATATATTTT,CASSLWTGVDTIYF
NA,TRBJ1-2,TRBV27,NA,TGTGCCAGCAGGCTGTCCGGGGGCGGCACCTATGGCTACACCTTC,CASRLSGGGTYGYTF
NA,TRBJ2-5,TRBV5-1,once,TGCGCCAGCAGCTTCAGACACGGCCCCCGAGAGACCCAGTACTTC,CASSFRHGPRETQYF
TRBD2,TRBJ2-5,TRBV7-3,NA,TGTGCCAGCAGCTTAAGTCTAGCGGGGGACTCCCCGAACTTC,CASSLSLAGDSPNF
NA,TRBJ1-2,TRBV15,NA,TGTGCCACCAGAGGCGGTACTAACTATGGCTACACCTTC,CATRGGTNYGYTF
NA,TRBJ1-4,TRBV7-9,NA,TGTGCCAGCAGCTTGAATTCTCGGGCCGCAACTAATGAAAAACTGTTTTTT,CASSLNSRAATNEKLFF
TRBD1,TRBJ2-7,TRBV5-1,few,TGCGCCAGCAGCCTGGGGACAGGGCGAGAAGAGCAGTACTTC,CASSLGTGREEQYF
TRBD1,TRBJ1-6,TRBV7-2,few,TGTGCCAGCAGCTTAGCGACCAGGACAGGTGATTCACCCCTCCACTTT,CASSLATRTGDSPLHF
NA,TRBJ2-7,TRBV9,NA,TGTGCCAGCAGCGTAGCGGAACCCTACGAGCAGTACTTC,CASSVAEPYEQYF
NA,TRBJ2-7,TRBV4-2,NA,TGTGCCAGCAGCCAAGAAACATTTTTGAAGGCCGAGCAGTACTTC,CASSQETFLKAEQYF
NA,TRBJ1-1,TRBV15,NA,TGTGCCACCAGCAGAGGAGGCAGGGGCAACACTGAAGCTTTCTTT,CATSRGGRGNTEAFF
NA,TRBJ1-2,TRBV5-4,NA,TGTGCCAGCAGCTTGGATATCGGGGGCAACTATGGCTACACCTTC,CASSLDIGGNYGYTF
NA,TRBJ2-2,TRBV7-3,NA,TGTGCCAGCAGCTCCCGGGACATACACACCGGGGAGCTGTTTTTT,CASSSRDIHTGELFF
NA,TRBJ1-2,TRBV2,NA,TGTGCCAGCAGTTTGTCAGGAGGGACGGACTATGGCTACACCTTC,CASSLSGGTDYGYTF
NA,TRBJ1-2,TRBV27,few,TGTGCCAGCAGTTTTAGGTACAGTGATGGCTACACCTTC,CASSFRYSDGYTF
NA,TRBJ1-2,TRBV6-1,NA,TGTGCCAGCAGTGACTTCTCCGGGACGGTCTATGGCTACACCTTC,CASSDFSGTVYGYTF
TRBD1,TRBJ2-1,TRBV6-5,NA,TGTGCCAGCAGTTACGCGGCAGGGGGCGCATATGAGCAGTTCTTC,CASSYAAGGAYEQFF
NA,TRBJ2-1,TRBV7-9,NA,TGTGCCAGCAGCTTTGGCGACAATGAGCAGTTCTTC,CASSFGDNEQFF
NA,TRBJ1-3,TRBV30,once,TGTGCCCAAGAAAAACCTTACGGCGGAAACACCATATATTTT,CAQEKPYGGNTIYF
TRBD1,TRBJ1-1,TRBV29-1,NA,TGCAGCGTTGATAGCCGACAGGGGACTGAAGCTTTCTTT,CSVDSRQGTEAFF